This T cell receptor (beta chain) was observed in a study of cytomegalovirus exposure and HLA in healthy donors. 13 Jbeta primers and 60 Vbeta primers were used for the PCR. Authors' analysis steps: Around 10 million of the about 80 million unique TCR beta chains counted in a later analysis were shared. Clones were sequenced by immunoSEQ multiplex PCR, and TCRdb holds only the in-frame ones, with some missing. V, J and clone size are taken as reported in that table, and D and trimming were inferred from the DNA itself. Among over 150,000 clones listed, 82% were seen once. With V trimmed by 5 bases and J by 2 bases, 2 bases remained unmatched. CDR3 length equals 13 residues. Germline CDR1 and CDR2: SGHVS and FQNEAQ.

This chain connects TRBV7-8 to TRBJ2-7, with TRBD1 identical over 8 bases. Sequenced sample: PBMCs. This receptor was identified in a woman aged 50 to 65 in good health and CMV-seropositive. The CDR3 DNA reads TGTGCCAGCAGCCGGACAGGGACCTACGAGCAGTACTTC. It yields the protein CASSRTGTYEQYF. Together with reference TRBV7-8 and TRBJ2-7, the CDR3 gives the full variable domain: GAGVSQSPRYKVAKRGQDVALRCDPISGHVSLFWYQQALGQGPEFLTYFQNEAQLDKSGLPSDRFFAERPEGSVSTLKIQRTQQEDSAVYLCASSRTGTYEQYFGPGTRLTVT.